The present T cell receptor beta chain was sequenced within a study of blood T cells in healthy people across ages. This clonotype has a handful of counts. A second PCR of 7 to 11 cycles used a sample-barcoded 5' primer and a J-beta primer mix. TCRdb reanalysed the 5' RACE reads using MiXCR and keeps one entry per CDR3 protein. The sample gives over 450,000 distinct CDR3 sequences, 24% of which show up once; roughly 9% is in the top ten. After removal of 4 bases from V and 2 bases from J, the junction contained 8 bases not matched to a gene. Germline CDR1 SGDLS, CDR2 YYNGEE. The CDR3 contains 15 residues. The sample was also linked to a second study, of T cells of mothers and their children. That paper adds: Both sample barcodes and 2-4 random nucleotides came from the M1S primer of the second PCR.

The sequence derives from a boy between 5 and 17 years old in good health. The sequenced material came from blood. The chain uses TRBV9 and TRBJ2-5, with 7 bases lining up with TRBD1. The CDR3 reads CASSPTSGQQETQYF. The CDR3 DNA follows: TGTGCCAGCAGCCCCACCTCGGGACAGCAAGAGACCCAGTACTTC. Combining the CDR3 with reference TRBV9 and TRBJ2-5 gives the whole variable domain DSGVTQTPKHLITATGQRVTLRCSPRSGDLSVYWYQQSLDQGLQFLIQYYNGEERAKGNILERFSAQQFPDLHSELNLSSLELGDSALYFCASSPTSGQQETQYFGPGTRLLVL.